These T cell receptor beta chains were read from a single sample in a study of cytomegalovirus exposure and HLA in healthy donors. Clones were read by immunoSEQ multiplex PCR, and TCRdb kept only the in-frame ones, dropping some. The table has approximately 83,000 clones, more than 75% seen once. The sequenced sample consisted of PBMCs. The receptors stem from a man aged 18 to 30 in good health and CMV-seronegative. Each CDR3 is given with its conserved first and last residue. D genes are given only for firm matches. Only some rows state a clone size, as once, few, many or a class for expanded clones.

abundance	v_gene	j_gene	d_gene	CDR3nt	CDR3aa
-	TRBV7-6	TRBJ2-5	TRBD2	TGTGCCAGCAGCCCCGAAATACTAGCGGGGGAGACCCAGTACTTC	CASSPEILAGETQYF
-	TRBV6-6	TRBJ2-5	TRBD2	TGTGCCAGCAGTTCTTCTAGCGGGGGGGCCGAGACCCAGTACTTC	CASSSSSGGAETQYF
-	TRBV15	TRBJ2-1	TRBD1	TGTGCCACCAGCAGAGATCTGGGGAAGGGGGCGGGTGAGCAGTTCTTC	CATSRDLGKGAGEQFF
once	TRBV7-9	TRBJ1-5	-	TGTTCCAGCAGCTTAGGCCCTAAGCCCCAGCATTTT	CSSSLGPKPQHF
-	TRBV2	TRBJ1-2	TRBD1	TGTGCCAGCGATACGGGACAGACCTCTCCTAACTATGGCTACACCTTC	CASDTGQTSPNYGYTF
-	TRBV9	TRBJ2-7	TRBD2	TGTGCCAGCCTATTGGCTAGCGGGTGGAGCTCCTACGAGCAGTACTTC	CASLLASGWSSYEQYF
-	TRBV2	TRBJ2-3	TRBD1	TGTGCCAGCAGTGATACAGGGGCCACAGATACGCAGTATTTT	CASSDTGATDTQYF
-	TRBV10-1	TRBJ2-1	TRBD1	TGCGCCAGCAGTTCGGGACAGGGGGCGATGGATGAGCAGTTCTTC	CASSSGQGAMDEQFF
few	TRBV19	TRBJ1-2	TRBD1	TGTGCCAGTAGCATTAGTACAGGGGGTTACCCTTACACCTTC	CASSISTGGYPYTF
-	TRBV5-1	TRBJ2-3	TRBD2	TGCGCCAGCAGCCTGTGGGACTACCGCCCAGATACGCAGTATTTT	CASSLWDYRPDTQYF
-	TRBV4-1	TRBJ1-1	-	TGCGCCAGCAAAGGGGATGCCATTGAAGCTTTCTTT	CASKGDAIEAFF
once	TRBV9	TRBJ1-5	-	TGTGCCAGCAGCGACGGGGGGCTAAGCAATCAGCCCCAGCATTTT	CASSDGGLSNQPQHF
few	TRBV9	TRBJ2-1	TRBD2	TGTGCCAGCACACGGACTAGCGGGGGGGCGGGTGAGCAGTTCTTC	CASTRTSGGAGEQFF
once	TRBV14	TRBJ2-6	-	TGTGCCAGCAGCCAATCGCCAGGGCCCCCATCCAACGTCCTGACTTTC	CASSQSPGPPSNVLTF
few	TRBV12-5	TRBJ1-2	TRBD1	TGTGCTAGTGGCTCGGGGGACAGAACCCTGGAGGGCTACACCTTC	CASGSGDRTLEGYTF
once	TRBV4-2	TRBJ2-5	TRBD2	TGTGCCAGCAGCCAAGTAGGGACTAGCGGGGGGGCGGCAGAGACCCAGTACTTC	CASSQVGTSGGAAETQYF
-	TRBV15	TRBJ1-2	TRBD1	TGTGCCACCAGCAGCGACAGGGTGTCTGGCTACACCTTC	CATSSDRVSGYTF
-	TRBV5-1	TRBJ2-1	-	TGCGCCAGCAGCCCATGGGCCAACAAGGACAATGAGCAGTTCTTC	CASSPWANKDNEQFF
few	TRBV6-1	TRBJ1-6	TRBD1	TGTGCCAGCACGGGACAGGAGGGTTCACCCCTCCACTTT	CASTGQEGSPLHF
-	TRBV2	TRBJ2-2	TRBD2	TGTGCCAGCAGTGAACGTAGCGGACTAGCGGGGGGAGCGAACACCGGGGAGCTGTTTTTT	CASSERSGLAGGANTGELFF
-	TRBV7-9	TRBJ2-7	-	TGTGCCAGCAGCTTACCGGGGACCTACGAGCAGTACTTC	CASSLPGTYEQYF
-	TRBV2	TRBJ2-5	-	TGTGCCAGCAGTGAACAAGGGGGAGAGACCCAGTACTTC	CASSEQGGETQYF
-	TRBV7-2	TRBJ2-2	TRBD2	TGTGCCAGCAGCTTAATGTCGACGGGGGGGAACACCGGGGAGCTGTTTTTT	CASSLMSTGGNTGELFF
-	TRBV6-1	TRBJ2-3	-	TGTGCCAGCAGTGAACACAGGGTAGACAGATCGCAGTATTTT	CASSEHRVDRSQYF
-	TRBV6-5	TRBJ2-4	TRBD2	TGTGCCAGCAGTGACTGGACTAGCGCTAACATTCAGTACTTC	CASSDWTSANIQYF
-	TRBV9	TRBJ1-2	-	TGTGCCAGCAGCGGGGGGTCGGGAGGAAACTATGGCTACACCTTC	CASSGGSGGNYGYTF
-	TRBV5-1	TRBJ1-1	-	TGCGCCAGCAGCTTGGCCCCTCACGGGAGTATCACTGAAGCTTTCTTT	CASSLAPHGSITEAFF
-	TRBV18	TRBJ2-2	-	TGTGCCAGCTCACTAGGGGCGCATGGCGGGGAGCTGTTTTTT	CASSLGAHGGELFF
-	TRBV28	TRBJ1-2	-	TGTGCCAGCAGTCCTCGAGGGGGCTACACCTTC	CASSPRGGYTF
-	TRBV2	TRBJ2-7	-	TGTGCCAGCAGTGAGTTCAGGGCGGAGGAGCAGTACTTC	CASSEFRAEEQYF
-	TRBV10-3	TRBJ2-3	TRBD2	TGTGCCATCAGTCCTAGCGGGGGTGGAGATACGCAGTATTTT	CAISPSGGGDTQYF
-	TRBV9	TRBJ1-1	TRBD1	TGTGCCAGCAGCCCACTTGCGGGACAGATCACTGAAGCTTTCTTT	CASSPLAGQITEAFF
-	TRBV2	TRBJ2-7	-	TGTGCCAGCAGTGTACAGGCCTACGAGCAGTACTTC	CASSVQAYEQYF
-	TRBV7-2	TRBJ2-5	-	TGTGCCAGCAGCTTAGTTCATCAGGTCCAAGAGACCCAGTACTTC	CASSLVHQVQETQYF
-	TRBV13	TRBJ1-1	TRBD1	TGTGCCAGCAGCTTTCAGGGGGCGCGGACTGAAGCTTTCTTT	CASSFQGARTEAFF
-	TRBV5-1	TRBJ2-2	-	TGCGCCAGCAGCTTGGAACCCACTTCAACCGGGGAGCTGTTTTTT	CASSLEPTSTGELFF
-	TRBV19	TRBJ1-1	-	TGTGCCAGTAGTATGGGGCAGGGAAACACTGAAGCTTTCTTT	CASSMGQGNTEAFF
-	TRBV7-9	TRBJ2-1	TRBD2	TGTACCACAGCTAGCGGGGGGTACAATGAGCAGTTCTTC	CTTASGGYNEQFF
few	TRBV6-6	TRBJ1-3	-	TGTGCCAGCAACAGTCCTGGAAACACCATATATTTT	CASNSPGNTIYF
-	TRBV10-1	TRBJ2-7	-	TGCGCCAGCAGTGGGGGAGGCTACGAGCAGTACTTC	CASSGGGYEQYF
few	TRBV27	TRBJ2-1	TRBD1	TGTGCCAGCCACTCCGGGACAGGGTTGAACAATGAGCAGTTCTTC	CASHSGTGLNNEQFF
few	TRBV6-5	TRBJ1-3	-	TGTGCCAGCGCCGAGAGCTCTGGAAACACCATATATTTT	CASAESSGNTIYF
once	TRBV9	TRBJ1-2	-	TGTGCCAGCAGCGCCTCCAGGGGCTTTAACTATGGCTACACCTTC	CASSASRGFNYGYTF
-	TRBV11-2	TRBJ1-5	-	TGTGCCAGCAGCCAGGCGGGGGGCAGTCAGCCCCAGCATTTT	CASSQAGGSQPQHF
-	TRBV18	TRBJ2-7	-	TGTGCCAGCTCGCTTACAGCGGCCTACGAGCAGTACTTC	CASSLTAAYEQYF
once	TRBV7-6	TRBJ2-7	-	TGTGCCAGCAGCTCGCTCACAGGGTCCGAGCAGTACTTC	CASSSLTGSEQYF
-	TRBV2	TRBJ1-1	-	TGTGCCAGCAAAGTCGGACAGCAGAACACTGAAGCTTTCTTT	CASKVGQQNTEAFF
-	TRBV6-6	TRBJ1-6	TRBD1	TGTGCCAGCAGCCTATACGGGACAGAAAATTCACCCCTCCACTTT	CASSLYGTENSPLHF
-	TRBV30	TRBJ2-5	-	TGTGCCTGGAGTTACGGGGGAGAGACCCAGTACTTC	CAWSYGGETQYF
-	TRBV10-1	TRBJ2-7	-	TGCGCCAGCAGTGATTCCCAGGGTTTCGACGAGCAGTACTTC	CASSDSQGFDEQYF
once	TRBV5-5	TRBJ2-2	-	TGTGCCAGCAGAACATACCGGGAGCTGTTTTTT	CASRTYRELFF
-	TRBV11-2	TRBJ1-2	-	TGTGCCAGCAGCTTAACCGGCGGGGGCTACACCTTC	CASSLTGGGYTF
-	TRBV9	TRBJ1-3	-	TGTGCCAGCAGCGCTTTTAAGCCTGGAAACACCATATATTTT	CASSAFKPGNTIYF
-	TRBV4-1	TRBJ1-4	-	TGCGCCAGCAGCCAAGGAAACCCAAGAGGGTCAACTAATGAAAAACTGTTTTTT	CASSQGNPRGSTNEKLFF
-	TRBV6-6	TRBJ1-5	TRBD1	TGTGCCAGCAGTTACCAGGGACAGGTGGATCAGCCCCAGCATTTT	CASSYQGQVDQPQHF
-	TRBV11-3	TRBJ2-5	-	TGTGCCAGCAGCTTAGAGGGGGCGGAGACCCAGTACTTC	CASSLEGAETQYF
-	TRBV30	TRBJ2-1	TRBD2	TGTGCCTGGAGTGAATACGGCGGGGGGGCGGATGAGCAGTTCTTC	CAWSEYGGGADEQFF